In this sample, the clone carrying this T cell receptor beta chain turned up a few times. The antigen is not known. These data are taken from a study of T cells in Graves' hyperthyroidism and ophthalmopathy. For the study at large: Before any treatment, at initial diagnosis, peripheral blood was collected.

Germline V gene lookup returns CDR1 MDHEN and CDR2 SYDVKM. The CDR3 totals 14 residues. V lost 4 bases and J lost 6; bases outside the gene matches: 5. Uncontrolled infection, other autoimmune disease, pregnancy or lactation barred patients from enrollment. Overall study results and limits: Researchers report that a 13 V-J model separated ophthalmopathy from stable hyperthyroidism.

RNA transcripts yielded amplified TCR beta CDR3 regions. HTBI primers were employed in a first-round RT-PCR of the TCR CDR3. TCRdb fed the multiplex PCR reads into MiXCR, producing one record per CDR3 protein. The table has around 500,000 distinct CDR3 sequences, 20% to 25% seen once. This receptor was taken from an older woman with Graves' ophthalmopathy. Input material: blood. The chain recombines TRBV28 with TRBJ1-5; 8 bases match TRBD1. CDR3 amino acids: CASSWGTGRQPQHF. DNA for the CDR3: TGTGCCAGCAGTTGGGGGACAGGTCGTCAGCCCCAGCATTTT.